This TCR beta chain was captured by sequencing in a study of blood T cell repertoires in COVID-19. Study details: The United States, Italy and Spain supplied acute and convalescent COVID-19 samples.

The assay was immunoSEQ multiplex PCR, and TCRdb's table has in-frame clones only and misses some. This sample has approximately 200,000 clones, with approximately 85% found just once. Material: peripheral blood. This TCR derives from a human donor with active or convalescent COVID-19. The donor label of this sample is uncertain.

CDR3 sequence reads: CASSQDRTGFEQFF. The CDR3 DNA reads TGTGCCAGCAGCCAAGATCGTACAGGGTTTGAGCAGTTCTTC. The chain combines TRBV4-2 with TRBJ2-1; a weak D match, TRBD1 (6 bases). The V and J ends lost 0 bases and 9 bases respectively, with 12 bases between them. CDR3 length: 14 amino acids. CDR1 and CDR2 from the germline V gene are LGHNA and YNFKEQ.